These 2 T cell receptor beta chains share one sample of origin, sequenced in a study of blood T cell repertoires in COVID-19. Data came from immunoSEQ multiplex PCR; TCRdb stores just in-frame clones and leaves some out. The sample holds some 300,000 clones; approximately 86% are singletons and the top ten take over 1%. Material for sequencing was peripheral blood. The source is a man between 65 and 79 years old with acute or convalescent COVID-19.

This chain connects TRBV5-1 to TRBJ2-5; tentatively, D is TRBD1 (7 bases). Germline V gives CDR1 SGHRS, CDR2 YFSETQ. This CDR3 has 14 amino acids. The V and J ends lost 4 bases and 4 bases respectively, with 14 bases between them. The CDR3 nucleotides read TGCGCCAGCAGCGGGGGGACAGACGGAGAGACCCAGTACTTC. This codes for CASSGGTDGETQYF.

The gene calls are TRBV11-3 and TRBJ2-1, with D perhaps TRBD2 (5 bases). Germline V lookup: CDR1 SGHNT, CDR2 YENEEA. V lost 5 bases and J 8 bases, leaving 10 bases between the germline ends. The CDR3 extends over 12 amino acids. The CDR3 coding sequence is TGTGCCAGCAGCCCAGGAGGTGATGAGCAGTTCTTC. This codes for CASSPGGDEQFF.